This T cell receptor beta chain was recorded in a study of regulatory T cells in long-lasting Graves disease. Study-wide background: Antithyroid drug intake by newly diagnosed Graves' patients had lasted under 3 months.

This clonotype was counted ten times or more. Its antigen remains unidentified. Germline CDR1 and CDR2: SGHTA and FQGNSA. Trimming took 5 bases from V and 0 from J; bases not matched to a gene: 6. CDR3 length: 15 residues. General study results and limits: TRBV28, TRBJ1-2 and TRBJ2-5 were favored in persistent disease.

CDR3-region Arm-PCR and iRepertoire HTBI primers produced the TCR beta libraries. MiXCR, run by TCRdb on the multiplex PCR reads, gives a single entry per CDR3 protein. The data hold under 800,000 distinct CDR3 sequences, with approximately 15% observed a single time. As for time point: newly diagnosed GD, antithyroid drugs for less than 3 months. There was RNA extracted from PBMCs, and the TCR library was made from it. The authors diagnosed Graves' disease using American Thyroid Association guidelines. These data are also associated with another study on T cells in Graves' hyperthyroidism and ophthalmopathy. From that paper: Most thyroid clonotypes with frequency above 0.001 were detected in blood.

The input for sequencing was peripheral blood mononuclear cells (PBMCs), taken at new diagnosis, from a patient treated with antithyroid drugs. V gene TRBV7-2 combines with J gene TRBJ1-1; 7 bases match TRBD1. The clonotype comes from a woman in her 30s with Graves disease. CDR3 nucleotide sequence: TGTGCCAGCAGCCCCCAGACAGGGTTGAACACTGAAGCTTTCTTT. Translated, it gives CASSPQTGLNTEAFF.